Presented here are 32 T cell receptor beta chains from one specimen sequenced in a study of blood T cell repertoires in COVID-19. Measured with immunoSEQ multiplex PCR; TCRdb has only the in-frame clones, and not every one. The table includes some 270,000 clones, roughly 88% detected once. Sequenced: peripheral blood. These receptors were collected from a woman of 80 years or more with COVID-19, enrolled during active disease.

The chain is built from TRBV19 and TRBJ1-3; 7 positions agree with TRBD1. Germline CDR1 LNHDA, CDR2 SQIVND (reference sequence). V lost 5 bases, J lost 3 bases, and 7 bases stayed unmatched. This CDR3 has 15 residues. The CDR3 nucleotides are TGTGCCAGTAGTCTTTCGACAGGGAGTGGAAACACCATATATTTT. Its protein is CASSLSTGSGNTIYF.

This chain links TRBV11-1 with TRBJ2-3; 8 bases line up with TRBD2. J gave up 1 base and V 3 bases, and 6 bases lay outside the gene matches. Germline V CDR1 and CDR2: SGHAT, FQDESV (reference sequence). The CDR3 has 16 amino acids. Written as DNA, the CDR3 is TGTGCCAGCAGCTTCCGGGGACTAGGAGGCACAGATACGCAGTATTTT. This codes for CASSFRGLGGTDTQYF.

The chain links TRBV5-1 to TRBJ1-4; 8 bases match TRBD1. After removal of 1 base from V and 3 bases from J, the junction contained 5 bases not matched to a gene. The CDR3 runs to 16 residues. Germline lookup yields CDR1 SGHRS and CDR2 YFSETQ. The CDR3 loop is CASSLTGGVSNEKLFF. CDR3 nucleotide sequence: TGCGCCAGCAGCTTGACAGGGGGAGTTTCTAATGAAAAACTGTTTTTT.

The chain recombines TRBV5-1 with TRBJ2-2, with 11 positions matching TRBD1. The CDR3 loop spans 16 amino acids. From germline, CDR1 is SGHRS and CDR2 YFSETQ. After removal of 3 bases from V and 2 bases from J, the junction contained 3 bases not matched to a gene. The CDR3 loop reads CASSSGQGGNTGELFF. The CDR3 DNA is TGCGCCAGCAGCTCGGGACAGGGGGGTAACACCGGGGAGCTGTTTTTT.

The chain combines TRBV6-5 with TRBJ2-2, with D perhaps matching TRBD1 (6 bases). The V and J ends lost 0 bases and 2 bases respectively, with 10 bases between them. The V gene's germline CDR1 is MNHEY and CDR2 SVGAGI. This CDR3 is 16 amino acids long. CDR3: CASSYSGRGNTGELFF. CDR3 bases: TGTGCCAGCAGTTACTCAGGCAGGGGTAACACCGGGGAGCTGTTTTTT.

In DNA form, the CDR3 reads TGTGCCAGCTTATCGACAGGGGACACCGGGGAGCTGTTTTTT. Translating gives CASLSTGDTGELFF. J is TRBJ2-2 and V is TRBV18; 8 nucleotides agree with TRBD1. Trimming at V came to 7 bases and at J to 3 bases, leaving 4 bases not matched to a gene. The CDR3 sequence is 14 residues long. Per the germline V gene, CDR1 is KGHSH and CDR2 is LQKENI.

This clone has only one observation. The gene calls are TRBV15 and TRBJ1-1; perhaps TRBD1 as D (6 bases). The germline CDR1 and CDR2 sequences are LNHNV and YYDKDF (reference sequence). V was trimmed by 5 bases and J by 0 bases, leaving 13 bases between them. This CDR3 comprises 15 residues. The CDR3 coding sequence is TGTGCCACCAGCGACAGGAGACTTTTGAACACTGAAGCTTTCTTT. Amino acid sequence: CATSDRRLLNTEAFF. The full variable domain, its missing parts supplied by reference TRBV15 and TRBJ1-1, is DAMVIQNPRYQVTQFGKPVTLSCSQTLNHNVMYWYQQKSSQAPKLLFHYYDKDFNNEADTPDNFQSRRPNTSFCFLDIRSPGLGDTAMYLCATSDRRLLNTEAFFGQGTRLTVV.

The chain combines TRBV4-1 with TRBJ1-5; D unclear. Between the trimmed V and J ends, which lost 1 base and 5 bases, there was a span of 12 bases. CDR3 length: 15 amino acids. CDR1 is MGHRA, CDR2 YSYEKL, per germline. The CDR3, as DNA: TGCGCCAGCAGCCAAGGGGTGGGAGACCATCAGCCCCAGCATTTT. Its translation: CASSQGVGDHQPQHF.

This clone showed up just once. The gene calls are TRBV30 and TRBJ2-3; TRBD2 matches at 9 bases. The V segment lost 0 bases and the J segment 4 bases; nucleotides outside the gene matches: 11. The CDR3 consists of 17 residues. The germline CDR1 and CDR2 sequences are GTSNPN and SVGIG (reference sequence). CDR3 bases: TGTGCCTGGAGTGTACAGGGACTAGCCCCTGGGTCAGATACGCAGTATTTT. It translates to CAWSVQGLAPGSDTQYF.

The chain combines TRBV4-2 with TRBJ1-4; D gene unclear. Trimming pared 0 bases from V and 3 bases from J, leaving 11 bases between. The germline V gene encodes CDR1 LGHNA and CDR2 YNFKEQ. The CDR3 length is 16 residues. For the CDR3, the DNA is TGTGCCAGCAGCCAAGATCACGAGGGTGCTAATGAAAAACTGTTTTTT. It is translated as CASSQDHEGANEKLFF.

V usage is TRBV6-1 and J usage is TRBJ1-5; perhaps TRBD1 as D (5 bases). V lost 2 bases, J lost 7 bases, and 15 bases lay in between. The CDR3 spans 15 residues. CDR1 is MNHNS and CDR2 is SASEGT in the germline V gene. The CDR3 here is CASSEFPGNTQPQHF. In DNA form, the CDR3 reads TGTGCCAGCAGTGAATTCCCAGGGAACACCCAGCCCCAGCATTTT.

The gene calls are TRBV19 and TRBJ2-2; 12 nucleotides match TRBD1. Germline lookup yields CDR1 LNHDA and CDR2 SQIVND (reference sequence). CDR3 length: 16 amino acids. V gave up 6 bases and J gave up 5 bases; unmatched junction bases: 7. CDR3 region: CASSGTGGTSTGELFF. The CDR3 bases are TGTGCCAGTAGCGGGACAGGGGGCACTAGTACCGGGGAGCTGTTTTTT.

V gene TRBV27 combines with J gene TRBJ2-3, with a possible D match to TRBD2 (5 bases). The CDR3 consists of 15 residues. V lost 7 bases, J lost 2 bases, and 16 bases lay in between. CDR1 is MNHEY, CDR2 SMNVEV, per germline (reference sequence). CDR3 amino acids: CASTLLGDATDTQYF. The CDR3 DNA reads as TGTGCCAGCACTCTTCTCGGGGATGCCACAGATACGCAGTATTTT.

V is TRBV4-1 and J is TRBJ1-6, with 8 bases lining up with TRBD1. From germline, CDR1 is MGHRA and CDR2 YSYEKL. The junction had 7 bases not matched to a gene; V was cut back by 0 bases and J by 9 bases. The CDR3 consists of 16 residues. CDR3 region: CASSQEWTGIGSPLHF. CDR3 nucleotides: TGCGCCAGCAGCCAAGAATGGACAGGGATCGGTTCACCCCTCCACTTT.

The chain is built from TRBV28 and TRBJ1-1; 8 nucleotides line up with TRBD1. CDR1 and CDR2 (germline): MDHEN, SYDVKM. The trim removed 5 bases at V and 5 bases at J, leaving 4 bases unmatched. The CDR3 covers 13 residues. This CDR3 reads CASSRTGHTEAFF. DNA for the CDR3: TGTGCCAGCAGTCGGACAGGGCATACTGAAGCTTTCTTT.

The chain links TRBV6-2 or TRBV6-3 to TRBJ1-5, with D unresolved. V lost 6 bases and J 0 bases, leaving 9 bases between the germline ends. The length of the CDR3 is 14 residues. Germline V lookup: CDR1 MNHEY, CDR2 SVGEGT. This chain's CDR3 is CASSLQSSNQPQHF. CDR3 in DNA: TGTGCCAGCAGCCTACAGAGTAGCAATCAGCCCCAGCATTTT.

This chain links TRBV2 with TRBJ2-7, with 7 bases aligning to TRBD1. This CDR3 is built from 15 residues. In germline, CDR1 is SNHLY, CDR2 FYNNEI. The V gene end was trimmed by 0 bases and the J gene end by 2 bases; junction bases not matched to a gene: 4. The CDR3 sequence: CASSEARDRTYEQYV. In nucleotides, the CDR3 is TGTGCCAGCAGTGAAGCCCGGGACAGAACCTACGAGCAGTACGTC.

The gene calls are TRBV27 and TRBJ2-4, with a weak D call TRBD1 (6 bases). The CDR3 has 14 amino acids. The germline gives CDR1 MNHEY, CDR2 SMNVEV (reference sequence). Trimming removed 5 bases at V and 3 bases at J, with 11 bases between. For the CDR3, the DNA is TGTGCCAGCAGTCTGGACAGATACAAAAACATTCAGTACTTC. This sequence encodes CASSLDRYKNIQYF.

In this sample, this clone turned up a few times. The sample carries other DNA sequences with the same CDR3. The genes are TRBV7-9 and TRBJ2-2, with D perhaps TRBD2 (6 bases). V was trimmed by 6 bases and J by 4 bases, leaving 12 bases between them. Germline values: CDR1 SEHNR, CDR2 FQNEAQ (reference sequence). The CDR3 runs 14 residues. CDR3 amino acids: CASRDGGVTGELFF. CDR3 DNA sequence: TGTGCCAGCAGAGACGGAGGGGTCACCGGGGAGCTGTTTTTT.

The V gene is TRBV6-2 or TRBV6-3, the J gene TRBJ1-4; 9 bases agree with TRBD1. The V and J ends lost 6 bases and 8 bases, in that order; junction bases with no gene match: 7. The germline gives CDR1 MNHEY, CDR2 SVGEGT. This CDR3 contains 14 residues. Written as DNA, the CDR3 is TGTGCCAGCAGCAAGGACAGGGGAGGCGAAAAACTGTTTTTT. This translates into CASSKDRGGEKLFF.

V usage is TRBV5-1 and J usage is TRBJ2-1, with TRBD2 as a possible D gene (5 bases). Deletions cut 4 bases from V and 4 bases from J, with 15 bases between. The CDR3 consists of 15 residues. The germline gives CDR1 SGHRS, CDR2 YFSETQ. The CDR3 DNA follows: TGCGCCAGCAGCGCGGGCATTTCCCAATACAATGAGCAGTTCTTC. Protein product: CASSAGISQYNEQFF.

Remarks on this clone: Other DNA variants within this sample encode the same CDR3. This chain connects TRBV6-1 to TRBJ2-3, with D possibly being TRBD2 (6 bases). Trimming removed 4 bases at V and 2 bases at J, with 16 bases between. The germline V gene has CDR1 MNHNS and CDR2 SASEGT. This CDR3 region has 16 residues. CDR3 sequence: CASSGTSGGLTDTQYF. In DNA, the CDR3 is TGTGCCAGCAGTGGAACTAGTGGGGGACTCACAGATACGCAGTATTTT.

The V gene is TRBV3-1 (or the pseudogene TRBV3-2), the J gene TRBJ2-5; the D gene is possibly TRBD2 (6 bases). This CDR3 has 18 residues. V was trimmed by 2 bases and J by 7 bases, leaving 26 bases between them. From germline, CDR1 is LGHDT and CDR2 YNNKEL (reference sequence). Here the CDR3 reads CASSQTGGQRAHGGTQYF. In DNA, the CDR3 is TGTGCCAGCAGCCAAACAGGCGGCCAGCGGGCTCACGGGGGGACCCAGTACTTC.

This clone was picked up one time. The rearrangement uses TRBV3-1 (or the pseudogene TRBV3-2) and TRBJ2-5; D might be TRBD1 (7 bases). Germline V gene lookup returns CDR1 LGHDT and CDR2 YNNKEL (reference sequence). This CDR3 is 16 amino acids long. V gave up 3 bases and J gave up 2 bases, with 16 bases separating them. CDR3 DNA sequence: TGTGCCAGCAGCCAGGTAGCGGACAGGCTACAAGAGACCCAGTACTTC. As protein: CASSQVADRLQETQYF.

In DNA form, the CDR3 reads TGTGCCAGCAGTCGGGACAGGGACCGGCCCCAGCATTTT. Its protein is CASSRDRDRPQHF. The V gene is TRBV6-5, the J gene TRBJ1-5, with TRBD1 identical over 9 bases. V gave up 5 bases and J gave up 9 bases; unmatched junction bases: 5. This CDR3 region has 13 residues. Looked up from germline, CDR1 is MNHEY and CDR2 is SVGAGI.

The chain recombines TRBV28 with TRBJ1-2, with 9 nucleotides matching TRBD1. CDR1 and CDR2 (germline): MDHEN, SYDVKM. The CDR3 covers 16 residues. V lost 7 bases, J lost 5 bases, and 14 bases stayed unmatched. The CDR3 sequence: CASTQGTGLTRYGYTF. The CDR3 nucleotides are TGTGCCAGCACCCAAGGGACAGGGTTGACTAGGTATGGCTACACCTTC.

The chain is built from TRBV30 and TRBJ1-4; D ambiguous. The V end lost 3 bases, the J end lost 10 bases, and 15 bases lay between the germline ends. The germline gives CDR1 GTSNPN, CDR2 SVGIG (reference sequence). The CDR3 is made up of 13 amino acids. DNA of the CDR3: TGTGCCTGGAGCGAGGGCTCTTCCAGAAAACTGTTTTTT. Amino acids: CAWSEGSSRKLFF. The full variable domain, with the rest looked up from reference TRBV30 and TRBJ1-4, is SQTIHQWPATLVQPVGSPLSLECTVEGTSNPNLYWYRQAAGRGLQLLFYSVGIGQISSEVPQNLSASRPQDRQFILSSKKLLLSDSGFYLCAWSEGSSRKLFFGSGTQLSVL.

The rearrangement joins TRBV11-3 to TRBJ2-3; 8 bases map to TRBD2. This CDR3 is built from 15 residues. CDR1 and CDR2 from the germline V gene are SGHNT and YENEEA. The trim removed 0 bases at V and 2 bases at J, leaving 1 base unmatched. The CDR3 sequence is CASSLDGGATDTQYF. The CDR3 bases are TGTGCCAGCAGCTTAGACGGGGGGGCCACAGATACGCAGTATTTT. Using reference TRBV11-3 and TRBJ2-3 for the parts outside the CDR3, the full variable domain is EAGVVQSPRYKIIEKKQPVAFWCNPISGHNTLYWYLQNLGQGPELLIRYENEEAVDDSQLPKDRFSAERLKGVDSTLKIQPAELGDSAVYLCASSLDGGATDTQYFGPGTRLTVL.

This clone was seen once. The V call is TRBV3-1 (or the pseudogene TRBV3-2), the J call TRBJ2-1; 8 positions match TRBD1. J gave up 8 bases and V 9 bases, and 12 bases lay outside the gene matches. Germline V gives CDR1 LGHDT, CDR2 YNNKEL (reference sequence). The CDR3 runs 14 residues. The CDR3 sequence: CARTNRGYIDEQFF. The DNA of the CDR3 is TGTGCCAGGACGAACAGGGGGTACATCGATGAGCAGTTCTTC.

CDR3 protein: CASTTSGLSTDTQYF. CDR3 DNA sequence: TGTGCCTCGACGACTAGCGGGCTCAGCACAGATACGCAGTATTTT. The V gene is TRBV30, the J gene TRBJ2-3, with 10 positions matching TRBD2. In germline, CDR1 is GTSNPN, CDR2 SVGIG (reference sequence). The CDR3 is 15 residues long. V was clipped by 7 bases and J by 0 bases; unmatched bases: 7.

On this clone itself: Other DNA sequences in the same sample also yield this CDR3. This rearrangement joins TRBV5-1 to TRBJ1-2; 9 positions match TRBD1. Germline CDR1 is SGHRS and CDR2 is YFSETQ. The CDR3 consists of 13 residues. V lost 4 bases to trimming and J lost 5 bases; unmatched junction nucleotides: 3. The CDR3 protein is CASSPGTGYGYTF. For the CDR3, the DNA is TGCGCCAGCAGCCCCGGGACAGGGTATGGCTACACCTTC.

The chain has TRBV18 and TRBJ2-1; D is unclear. The CDR3 spans 15 residues. V lost 3 bases and J 7 bases, leaving 16 bases between the germline ends. CDR1 is KGHSH and CDR2 is LQKENI in the germline V gene. CDR3 in amino acids: CASSPQATPGNEQFF. Here the CDR3 DNA reads TGTGCCAGCTCACCCCAGGCTACTCCTGGTAATGAGCAGTTCTTC. Drawing the rest from reference TRBV18 and TRBJ2-1, the complete variable domain is NAGVMQNPRHLVRRRGQEARLRCSPMKGHSHVYWYRQLPEEGLKFMVYLQKENIIDESGMPKERFSAEFPKEGPSILRIQQVVRGDSAAYFCASSPQATPGNEQFFGPGTRLTVL.